This passage covers 10 T cell receptor beta chains from one sample sequenced in a study of cytomegalovirus exposure and HLA in healthy donors. It was with 60 Vbeta and 13 Jbeta primers that the PCR ran. Measured with immunoSEQ multiplex PCR; TCRdb has only the in-frame clones, and not every one. Among more than 100,000 clones listed, over 70% were seen once. The specimen was PBMCs. Every receptor here comes from a man between 45 and 60 years old in good health and CMV-seropositive.

As for this clone: Other DNA variants within this sample encode the same CDR3. The DNA for the CDR3 is TGTGCCAGCACCCCCCCGGGTAGCAATCAGCCCCAGCATTTT. It translates to CASTPPGSNQPQHF. This chain connects TRBV6-1 to TRBJ1-5; D gene ambiguous. Between the trimmed V and J ends, which lost 7 bases and 0 bases, there was a span of 10 bases. CDR1 is MNHNS and CDR2 is SASEGT in the germline V gene. The length of the CDR3 is 14 residues.

The V gene is TRBV4-2, the J gene TRBJ2-3; D might be TRBD2 (6 bases). The CDR3 has 13 residues. Germline assignment: CDR1 LGHNA and CDR2 YNFKEQ. V was shortened by 8 bases and J by 3 bases, with 12 bases between the two germline ends. CDR3 loop: CASARLETDTQYF. The CDR3 DNA reads as TGTGCCAGCGCAAGACTAGAAACAGATACGCAGTATTTT.

This chain connects TRBV28 to TRBJ1-1, with 7 bases lining up with TRBD1. Trimming removed 8 bases from V and 0 bases from J; junction bases left unmatched: 6. Germline V CDR1 and CDR2: MDHEN, SYDVKM. The CDR3 spans 14 residues. The CDR3 is CASHPGTVNTEAFF. The CDR3 DNA is TGTGCCAGCCATCCCGGGACAGTGAACACTGAAGCTTTCTTT.

The rearrangement links TRBV18 to TRBJ2-6; D remains unclear. V was pared by 5 bases and J by 0 bases, with 5 bases between. Per germline, CDR1 KGHSH and CDR2 LQKENI. The CDR3 spans 14 residues. The CDR3 region has the DNA TGTGCCAGCTCATTAGACTCTGGGGCCAACGTCCTGACTTTC. Protein: CASSLDSGANVLTF.

The chain uses TRBV7-2 and TRBJ2-5; no definite D call. V was cut by 8 bases and J by 2 bases, with 9 bases left in between. CDR3 length: 12 amino acids. Germline loops: CDR1 SGHTA, CDR2 FQGNSA. CDR3 DNA: TGTGCCAGCGATACTACACAAGAGACCCAGTACTTC. It encodes CASDTTQETQYF.

The V gene is TRBV7-2, the J gene TRBJ2-3, with D possibly being TRBD2 (5 bases). Germline-derived CDR1 and CDR2 are SGHTA and FQGNSA. The CDR3 loop spans 15 amino acids. Trimming removed 1 base at V and 2 bases at J, with 10 bases between. The DNA for the CDR3 is TGTGCCAGCAGCTTAGATGGCGGGCCCACAGATACGCAGTATTTT. As protein: CASSLDGGPTDTQYF.

The chain joins TRBV7-6 to TRBJ1-3; D ambiguous. The germline CDR1 and CDR2 sequences are SGHVS and FNYEAQ. The CDR3 is 16 residues long. Deletions cut 5 bases from V and 2 bases from J, with 16 bases between. CDR3 bases: TGTGCCAGCAGCGCGGAGACCAGTCGACCTGGAAACACCATATATTTT. Residues: CASSAETSRPGNTIYF.

The rearrangement joins TRBV11-2 to TRBJ2-5; D unclear. The CDR3 consists of 13 residues. Germline CDR1 SGHAT, CDR2 FQNNGV. The ends were cut back, 0 bases at V and 5 bases at J, with 7 bases in the middle. The CDR3 DNA reads TGTGCCAGCAGCTTAGAACTACCGGAGACCCAGTACTTC. Its protein is CASSLELPETQYF.

The chain combines TRBV27 with TRBJ2-1; 8 nucleotides line up with TRBD2. The V and J ends lost 1 base and 7 bases, in that order; junction bases with no gene match: 6. CDR1 is MNHEY, CDR2 SMNVEV, per germline (reference sequence). The CDR3 consists of 15 residues. DNA for the CDR3: TGTGCCAGCAGTTTATATGGGACTAGTGTGAATGAGCAGTTCTTC. It yields the protein CASSLYGTSVNEQFF.

This sequence joins TRBV18 and TRBJ2-2; D gene unclear. The V and J ends lost 1 base and 4 bases respectively, with 4 bases between them. The CDR3 loop spans 13 amino acids. The V gene's germline CDR1 is KGHSH and CDR2 LQKENI. CDR3 nucleotide sequence: TGTGCCAGCTCACCACTCTCCACCGGGGAGCTGTTTTTT. It is translated as CASSPLSTGELFF.